This T cell receptor beta chain came from a study of patients and donors after allogeneic stem cell transplantation. TCRdb recomputed calls from the RT-PCR reads with MiXCR, one row per CDR3 protein. Of approximately 170,000 distinct CDR3 sequences listed, approximately 31% are singletons. The junction had 13 bases not matched to a gene; V was cut back by 6 bases and J by 3 bases. This CDR3 has 18 residues. The clonotype was recovered from a human donor who was either an allogeneic HSCT recipient or a stem cell or donor lymphocyte infusion donor (not recorded which). It is not recorded whose cells these are; they may come from a transplant donor. Sequenced input: blood, either unsorted or a sorted T cell fraction (not recorded which). The V call is TRBV12-3 or TRBV12-4, the J call TRBJ2-7, with TRBD2 identical over 14 bases. For the CDR3, the DNA is TGTGCCAGCAGACCCGGACTAGCGGGAGGCCTCCAGATCTACGAGCAGTACTTC. Encoded protein: CASRPGLAGGLQIYEQYF.